Sequencing of this T cell receptor beta chain was carried out in a study of T-cell memory formation after mild COVID-19 (dated by TCRdb to the early 2020s). For the study in its entirety: TCR sequence clusters from the two donors were found to be largely donor specific. The cohort was made up of two young adult volunteers, one female and one male, who were previously healthy. T-cell clones expanding and contracting after mild COVID-19 in two donors were tracked by longitudinal TCRalpha and TCRbeta repertoire sequencing. Broader findings and caveats from the paper: Some responding clones were detected in pre-infection memory, suggesting pre-existing cross-reactive memory T cells joined the SARS-CoV-2 response. Contracting CD4+ clones were found mainly in CM and EM memory subsets, while CD8+ clones were enriched in EMRA. Clones that contracted from day 15 to 85 showed balanced CD4/CD8 phenotypes, whereas a second wave of clones that expanded from day 15 to 37 leaned towards CD4+. SARS-CoV-2 specificity of the second-wave clones peaking on day 37 was not confirmed. Only two mild cases were covered by the study, and larger cohorts that include severe cases with pre-infection samples were considered necessary.

TCRdb records Illumina NovaSeq 6000 as the sequencer. cDNA libraries for TCRalpha and TCRbeta were prepared by 5'RACE using constant-segment primers, with sample barcodes and unique molecular identifiers added. Trizol reagent was used to extract RNA from every sample. Libraries were amplified in two PCR steps, with a second sample barcode and Illumina TruSeq adapters added in the second step. Libraries were sequenced on an Illumina NovaSeq with 2 x 150 bp paired-end reads. As for how the authors treated the data: Reads were demultiplexed and collapsed into UMI-guided consensus sequences with migec v1.2.7. Using mixcr v2.1.11, UMI consensuses were aligned to TRA and TRB V and J templates and then assembled into clonotypes. Clonotypes were classified as expanded or contracted when called significant by both edgeR and NoisET, with noise models trained on biological replicates. For edgeR calls, the thresholds were a false discovery rate-adjusted p below 0.01 and a log2 fold-change of 1. As an exploratory analysis of dynamics, max-normalized trajectories of the 1000 most abundant clonotypes were examined with PCA combined with hierarchical clustering. The CD4 or CD8 phenotype of responding clones was assigned using the separately sequenced CD4+ and CD8+ repertoires. TCRdb redid the processing of the public reads, applying fastp at Q25 and MiXCR, and retained in-frame beta chains. One record per CDR3 amino acid sequence lists the most common genes and DNA. Here the V and J calls rest on TCRdb's processing, not on the authors' analysis. For this sample there are roughly 130,000 distinct CDR3 sequences; 5% to 6.5% appear just once. The ten largest clonotypes hold roughly 2% of the sample.

Ficoll-Paque density gradient centrifugation was used to isolate PBMCs. For this chain, trimming is 2 bases at the V end and 7 bases at the J end, and the number of junction bases without a gene match is 9. The CDR3 starts with the cysteine, ends with the phenylalanine, and has 15 residues. The only DNA kept is the CDR3, 45 bases in frame from the first base. CDR1 and CDR2, looked up from the germline V gene, are SGHVS and FQNEAQ. This clonotype was seen at least ten times. It has no known antigen specificity. One base away there is no much larger clone; base qualities are not given. This sequence was found in an adult woman who had mild COVID-19 (a few samples of this study predate the infection). The sample titles of this study are shuffled in the database, so cell type and time point are left out; the donor was told from shared clones. The sequenced sample consisted of PBMCs or a T cell subset sorted from them (not recorded which). The rearrangement joined TRBV7-8 to TRBJ2-5; 8 of the junction bases match TRBD1. CDR3 sequence: CASSLTETGEATQYF. The sequence in DNA is TGTGCCAGCAGCTTAACTGAGACAGGGGAGGCGACCCAGTACTTC. The CDR3 plus the reference TRBV7-8 and TRBJ2-5 genes for the other parts give the full variable domain: GAGVSQSPRYKVAKRGQDVALRCDPISGHVSLFWYQQALGQGPEFLTYFQNEAQLDKSGLPSDRFFAERPEGSVSTLKIQRTQQEDSAVYLCASSLTETGEATQYFGPGTRLLVL.